These 31 T cell receptor beta chains share one sample of origin, sequenced in a study of T cells in Graves' hyperthyroidism and ophthalmopathy. TCR beta CDR3 sequences were amplified from RNA transcripts. The HTBI set primed first-round TCR CDR3 RT-PCR. One entry per CDR3 protein results from TCRdb running MiXCR on the multiplex PCR reads. The repertoire consists of around 300,000 distinct CDR3 sequences, with less than 30% occurring once and the leading ten covering about 30%. The material sequenced was blood. The receptors here all came from a man aged 35 to 55 with Graves' hyperthyroidism that later progressed to Graves' ophthalmopathy.

This sequence joins TRBV12-5 and TRBJ2-7; 7 bases are a match to TRBD1. CDR1 and CDR2 from the germline V gene are LGHNT and FRNRAP. With V trimmed by 2 bases and J by 5 bases, 6 bases remained unmatched. This CDR3 is built from 14 residues. DNA of the CDR3: TGTGCTAGTGGTTTGAGTAGGGGGCTCGACGAGCAGTACTTC. Translating gives CASGLSRGLDEQYF.

This clonotype has a count of ten or more. The chain combines TRBV29-1 with TRBJ2-7; D not resolved. Germline V lookup: CDR1 SQVTM, CDR2 ANQGSEA. CDR3 size: 11 residues. Trimming removed 4 bases from V and 5 bases from J, with 9 bases in between. This CDR3 is CSVVGAHEQYF. The CDR3 bases are TGCAGCGTTGTAGGAGCCCACGAGCAGTACTTC.

This clonotype has at least ten counts. The chain has TRBV7-9 and TRBJ2-7; TRBD1 matches 7 bases. J lost 6 bases, V lost 1 base, and 6 bases had no gene match. Germline values: CDR1 SEHNR, CDR2 FQNEAQ (reference sequence). This CDR3 is 14 amino acids long. The CDR3 region has the DNA TGTGCCAGCAGCTTAGACAGGGGTAAGGGCGAGCAGTACTTC. Amino acid sequence: CASSLDRGKGEQYF. Combining the CDR3 with reference TRBV7-9 and TRBJ2-7 gives the whole variable domain DTGVSQNPRHKITKRGQNVTFRCDPISEHNRLYWYRQTLGQGPEFLTYFQNEAQLEKSRLLSDRFSAERPKGSFSTLEIQRTEQGDSAMYLCASSLDRGKGEQYFGPGTRLTVT.

This chain links TRBV29-1 with TRBJ2-2, with D maybe TRBD1 (5 bases). The CDR3 loop spans 13 amino acids. Germline V gives CDR1 SQVTM, CDR2 ANQGSEA. Deletions cut 5 bases from V and 4 bases from J, with 11 bases between. The CDR3 DNA follows: TGCAGCGTTATCAGGGTGGGCACCGGGGAGCTGTTTTTT. The encoded protein is CSVIRVGTGELFF.

The chain links TRBV6-2 or TRBV6-3 to TRBJ2-7; D may correspond to TRBD1 or TRBD2 (5 bases each). CDR1 and CDR2 from the germline V gene are MNHEY and SVGEGT. This CDR3 has 14 residues. V was clipped by 2 bases and J by 2 bases, with 10 bases between them. CDR3 in DNA: TGTGCCAGCAGTTACACTGGGGGTCCCTACGAGCAGTACTTC. It is translated as CASSYTGGPYEQYF.

This clonotype showed up many times. The chain recombines TRBV19 with TRBJ2-1, with a tentative D call TRBD2 (5 bases). This CDR3 is built from 12 residues. The germline CDR1 and CDR2 sequences are LNHDA and SQIVND (reference sequence). Trimming took off 8 bases at V and 10 bases at J, with 15 bases between the two ends. CDR3 nucleotide sequence: TGTGCCAGTTCAACGGATAGACTAGAGCAGTTCTTC. It yields the protein CASSTDRLEQFF.

This clonotype was recorded at least ten times. The chain joins TRBV19 to TRBJ1-3; D is unresolved. Trimming pared 5 bases from V and 5 bases from J, leaving 16 bases between. CDR1 and CDR2 from the germline V gene are LNHDA and SQIVND (reference sequence). The CDR3 is made up of 15 amino acids. CDR3 coding DNA: TGTGCCAGTAGTCGCACGACGGTGGATAGAAACACCATATATTTT. Translated, it gives CASSRTTVDRNTIYF. Full variable domain (rest looked up from reference TRBV19 and TRBJ1-3): DGGITQSPKYLFRKEGQNVTLSCEQNLNHDAMYWYRQDPGQGLRLIYYSQIVNDFQKGDIAEGYSVSREKKESFPLTVTSAQKNPTAFYLCASSRTTVDRNTIYFGEGSWLTVV.

The rearrangement joins TRBV12-3 or TRBV12-4 to TRBJ2-5, with a possible D match to TRBD2 (5 bases). CDR3 length: 13 amino acids. The ends were cut back, 3 bases at V and 7 bases at J, with 12 bases in the middle. CDR3 amino acids: CASSLGTRGTQYF. The CDR3, as DNA: TGTGCCAGCAGTTTGGGTACACGGGGGACCCAGTACTTC.

As for this clonotype: Since a much larger clone is just one base distant, this may be a read error. The chain joins TRBV6-1 to TRBJ2-2; D tentatively reads TRBD1 or TRBD2 (5 bases each). Germline CDR1 and CDR2: MNHNS and SASEGT. V lost 7 bases and J 1 base, leaving 13 bases between the germline ends. There are 15 residues in the CDR3. The CDR3 coding sequence is TGTGCCAGCACCGGACCGGGACGGAACACCGGGGAGCTGTTTTTT. This translates into CASTGPGRNTGELFF.

In this sample, this clonotype turned up many times. The chain couples TRBV18 to TRBJ1-1; tentatively, D is TRBD1 (5 bases). Germline CDR1 reads KGHSH; CDR2 reads LQKENI. Trimming removed 0 bases from V and 5 bases from J, with 13 bases in between. This CDR3 is built from 15 residues. CDR3 sequence (DNA): TGTGCCAGCTCACCACCGGATGGGGAGGGGACTGAAGCTTTCTTT. Translated: CASSPPDGEGTEAFF.

This clonotype was found many times. CDR3 in DNA: TGTGCCAGCAGCCGATACAGGTCCACTGAAGCTTTCTTT. This gives the protein CASSRYRSTEAFF. The genes are TRBV3-1 and TRBJ1-1, with D perhaps TRBD1 (5 bases). The V gene's germline CDR1 is LGHDT and CDR2 YNNKEL (reference sequence). CDR3 length: 13 amino acids. The V and J ends lost 4 bases and 4 bases respectively, with 10 bases between them.

This clonotype occurred many times. The gene calls are TRBV19 and TRBJ2-2; TRBD2 agrees at 11 bases. The germline gives CDR1 LNHDA, CDR2 SQIVND (reference sequence). With 3 bases clipped from V and 5 bases from J, the junction kept 5 bases outside the gene matches. This CDR3 is 16 amino acids long. The CDR3 loop is CASSITSGSGTGELFF. The CDR3 nucleotides are TGTGCCAGTAGTATTACTAGCGGGAGTGGGACCGGGGAGCTGTTTTTT.

This clonotype was counted at least ten times. The chain joins TRBV3-1 to TRBJ1-1; TRBD1 might be the D (6 bases). CDR1 is LGHDT and CDR2 is YNNKEL in the germline V gene (reference sequence). CDR3 length: 14 amino acids. Trimming pared 1 base from V and 8 bases from J, leaving 14 bases between. This chain's CDR3 is CASSQGRTGREAFF. CDR3 nucleotide sequence: TGTGCCAGCAGCCAAGGAAGAACAGGGAGGGAAGCTTTCTTT.

This clonotype occurred many times. The J gene is TRBJ1-2, the V gene TRBV12-3 or TRBV12-4; D possibly corresponds to TRBD1 (5 bases). V lost 0 bases and J 8 bases, leaving 10 bases between the germline ends. The CDR3 runs to 13 residues. DNA for the CDR3: TGTGCCAGCAGTTTAGCGGCAGGGCGCGGCTACACCTTC. It translates to CASSLAAGRGYTF.

The chain joins TRBV11-2 to TRBJ1-5; D not resolved. Germline values: CDR1 SGHAT, CDR2 FQNNGV. Deletions cut 1 base from V and 0 bases from J, with 16 bases between. The CDR3 contains 18 residues. CDR3 coding DNA: TGTGCCAGCAGCTTAGGGTCAGACTACGGAGATAGCAATCAGCCCCAGCATTTT. It translates to CASSLGSDYGDSNQPQHF.

V and J are TRBV7-8 and TRBJ1-2; 12 nucleotides align to TRBD1. Germline V lookup: CDR1 SGHVS, CDR2 FQNEAQ. This CDR3 is 16 amino acids long. J gave up 2 bases and V 5 bases, and 6 bases lay outside the gene matches. The CDR3 loop is CASSPQGQGANYGYTF. CDR3 in DNA: TGTGCCAGCAGCCCGCAGGGACAGGGGGCAAACTATGGCTACACCTTC.

This clonotype appeared many times. The gene calls are TRBV20-1 and TRBJ1-3, with D possibly being TRBD1 (5 bases). Germline CDR1 DFQATT, CDR2 SNEGSKA (reference sequence). The CDR3 covers 14 residues. Trimming left V 3 bases short and J 8 bases short, with 17 bases between. The CDR3 coding sequence is TGCAGTGCTAGGCGCCCGGGGCCCTGGGACACCATATATTTT. Amino acids: CSARRPGPWDTIYF.

This clonotype has a count of ten or more. V gene TRBV12-5 combines with J gene TRBJ2-7; TRBD1 matches 9 bases. V was pared by 2 bases and J by 6 bases, with 14 bases of the junction left unmatched. The CDR3 totals 17 residues. Germline V CDR1 and CDR2: LGHNT, FRNRAP. This CDR3 is CASGLTQLRDRVAEQYF. The CDR3, as DNA: TGTGCTAGTGGTTTGACGCAACTCCGGGACAGGGTAGCCGAGCAGTACTTC.

The chain combines TRBV6-1 with TRBJ1-2, with 7 positions matching TRBD1. Germline trimming cut 6 bases from V and 0 bases from J; bases unmatched to any gene: 10. Germline V gives CDR1 MNHNS, CDR2 SASEGT. CDR3 length: 16 residues. As DNA, the CDR3 is TGTGCCAGCAGCAACGCAGGGGGGACAGCTAACTATGGCTACACCTTC. It is translated as CASSNAGGTANYGYTF.

This clonotype came up many times. This chain uses TRBV6-1 with TRBJ2-7; 11 bases agree with TRBD2. V shed 4 bases and J 2 bases; nucleotides not matched to a gene: 4. The CDR3 covers 15 residues. Germline-derived CDR1 and CDR2 are MNHNS and SASEGT. The CDR3 loop reads CASSATSGVTYEQYF. DNA for the CDR3: TGTGCCAGCAGTGCGACTAGCGGGGTTACCTACGAGCAGTACTTC.

This clonotype was recorded many times. The gene calls are TRBV29-1 and TRBJ2-7; 8 bases match TRBD1. Germline V gene sequence: CDR1 SQVTM, CDR2 ANQGSEA. After removal of 5 bases from V and 6 bases from J, the junction contained 9 bases not matched to a gene. This CDR3 contains 13 residues. The CDR3 sequence: CSVSAGTGFEQYF. Here the CDR3 DNA reads TGCAGCGTTTCAGCCGGGACAGGCTTCGAGCAGTACTTC.

This clonotype was found many times. The chain uses TRBV5-1 and TRBJ2-5; D uncertain. Trimming pared 1 base from V and 0 bases from J, leaving 10 bases between. This CDR3 comprises 15 residues. The germline V gene has CDR1 SGHRS and CDR2 YFSETQ. DNA of the CDR3: TGCGCCAGCAGCTTGACGTCGAGATACCAAGAGACCCAGTACTTC. Its translation: CASSLTSRYQETQYF.

The V gene is TRBV6-2 or TRBV6-3, the J gene TRBJ2-7; the D gene is possibly TRBD1 (5 bases). The length of the CDR3 is 14 residues. The V end lost 6 bases, the J end lost 3 bases, and 15 bases lay between the germline ends. Germline CDR1 MNHEY, CDR2 SVGEGT. In DNA, the CDR3 is TGTGCCAGCAGCTCAGACAGAGAGATCTACGAGCAGTACTTC. This encodes CASSSDREIYEQYF.

The V gene is TRBV28, the J gene TRBJ2-7; D perhaps matches TRBD2 (7 bases). There are 17 residues in the CDR3. Trimming took off 3 bases at V and 3 bases at J, with 21 bases between the two ends. The V gene's germline CDR1 is MDHEN and CDR2 SYDVKM. CDR3 sequence (DNA): TGTGCCAGCAGTTTTCCTCTAGCTAAGGGAGGGGGCTACGAGCAGTACTTC. It codes for CASSFPLAKGGGYEQYF. Based on the CDR3 plus reference TRBV28 and TRBJ2-7, the full variable domain is DVKVTQSSRYLVKRTGEKVFLECVQDMDHENMFWYRQDPGLGLRLIYFSYDVKMKEKGDIPEGYSVSREKKERFSLILESASTNQTSMYLCASSFPLAKGGGYEQYFGPGTRLTVT.

Many counts were recorded for this clonotype. The genes are TRBV30 and TRBJ1-5; D call uncertain. This CDR3 region has 14 residues. CDR1 and CDR2 from the germline V gene are GTSNPN and SVGIG (reference sequence). Trimming shortened V by 0 bases and J by 3 bases, and 9 bases separated the two germline ends. The CDR3 DNA is TGTGCCTGGAGTGTACGGCCCCTCAATCAGCCCCAGCATTTT. It is translated as CAWSVRPLNQPQHF.

This clonotype was detected only a few times. The chain uses TRBV6-2 or TRBV6-3 and TRBJ2-5; 7 bases match TRBD2. The V gene end was trimmed by 2 bases and the J gene end by 2 bases; junction bases not matched to a gene: 2. The CDR3 covers 14 residues. Germline lookup yields CDR1 MNHEY and CDR2 SVGEGT. Here the CDR3 reads CASSYQRGQETQYF. CDR3 DNA: TGTGCCAGCAGTTACCAGCGGGGACAAGAGACCCAGTACTTC.

Points on this clonotype: The conserved phenylalanine or tryptophan normally closing the CDR3 is absent here, so this likely arose from a read error. Because the CDR3's place on the DNA is in doubt, the DNA is left out and the CDR3 is given as listed by TCRdb. This chain uses TRBV30 with TRBJ2-7; TRBD2 was called by the table and not checked on the DNA. CDR1 is GTSNPN and CDR2 is SVGIG in the germline V gene (reference sequence). The CDR3 spans 13 residues, counting both ends. CDR3: CAWNNPTSGRLRT.

This sequence joins TRBV6-1 and TRBJ2-7; 7 nucleotides agree with TRBD1. This CDR3 contains 14 residues. J lost 1 base, V lost 11 bases, and 11 bases had no gene match. CDR1 is MNHNS and CDR2 is SASEGT in the germline V gene. This CDR3 is CAAEGPGGSYEQYF. The CDR3 coding sequence is TGTGCCGCTGAGGGTCCAGGGGGATCCTACGAGCAGTACTTC.

This clonotype occurred many times. The CDR3 nucleotides are TGTGCCAGCGAACCCGGGACAGGGGGCTACGAGCAGTACTTC. Translated, it gives CASEPGTGGYEQYF. V is TRBV6-1 and J is TRBJ2-7; 11 positions match TRBD1. This CDR3 is built from 14 residues. V was pared by 8 bases and J by 3 bases, with 6 bases of the junction left unmatched. CDR1 is MNHNS and CDR2 is SASEGT in the germline V gene.

The sample holds many counts of this clonotype. This chain connects TRBV12-3 or TRBV12-4 to TRBJ1-1; 7 bases are a match to TRBD1. The CDR3 has 15 amino acids. The J segment lost 1 base and the V segment lost 7 bases, leaving 9 bases of the junction unmatched. For the CDR3, the DNA is TGTGCCAGCACCATGACAGGGCCCAAGAACACTGAAGCTTTCTTT. It codes for CASTMTGPKNTEAFF.

The sample holds many counts of this clonotype. This chain links TRBV27 with TRBJ2-5, with D maybe TRBD2 (6 bases). The germline V and J ends were trimmed by 5 bases and 1 base, with 14 bases remaining between them. The CDR3 has 15 residues. Germline CDR1 and CDR2: MNHEY and SMNVEV (reference sequence). For the CDR3, the DNA is TGTGCCAGCAGTCCCCACAACGGGGGCCAAGAGACCCAGTACTTC. Translating gives CASSPHNGGQETQYF.